This passage covers 8 T cell receptor beta chains from one sample sequenced in a study of OX40 agonist ivuxolimab in advanced cancers. Some clones are missing from TCRdb's copy, which holds only in-frame ones; the method was immunoSEQ multiplex PCR. The table lists 60,000 to 70,000 clones, roughly 87% of them singletons. The material sequenced was CD4+ or CD8+ T cells sorted from blood, taken in a trial of the OX40 agonist ivuxolimab. The origin of the receptors is an adult with an advanced solid tumor such as melanoma, head and neck, liver or kidney cancer.

The rearrangement links TRBV4-1 to TRBJ2-7; 14 nucleotides align to TRBD2. Germline assignment: CDR1 MGHRA and CDR2 YSYEKL. CDR3 length: 14 residues. After removal of 4 bases from V and 7 bases from J, the junction contained 3 bases not matched to a gene. DNA of the CDR3: TGCGCCAGCAGCCCGGGACTAGCGGGAGAAGAGCAGTACTTC. Protein sequence: CASSPGLAGEEQYF.

V and J are TRBV7-2 and TRBJ2-7; maybe TRBD2 (6 bases). Looked up from germline, CDR1 is SGHTA and CDR2 is FQGNSA. Trimming shortened V by 3 bases and J by 2 bases, and 14 bases separated the two germline ends. The CDR3 has 15 residues. The CDR3 reads CASSLEGHAAYEQYF. The DNA for the CDR3 is TGTGCCAGCAGCTTGGAGGGCCATGCAGCCTACGAGCAGTACTTC. The full variable domain, rest sourced from reference TRBV7-2 and TRBJ2-7, is GAGVSQSPSNKVTEKGKDVELRCDPISGHTALYWYRQSLGQGLEFLIYFQGNSAPDKSGLPSDRFSAERTGGSVSTLTIQRTQQEDSAVYLCASSLEGHAAYEQYFGPGTRLTVT.

The chain uses TRBV7-6 and TRBJ1-4; D is ambiguous. Trimming stripped 5 bases from V and 7 bases from J, with 17 bases between. Germline-derived CDR1 and CDR2 are SGHVS and FNYEAQ. The CDR3 totals 15 residues. In DNA form, the CDR3 reads TGTGCCAGCAGCCCGTTGAGGTTGAAGGGTGAAAAACTGTTTTTT. It codes for CASSPLRLKGEKLFF.

The chain carries TRBV7-9 and TRBJ1-3; 9 bases match TRBD1. Germline V lookup: CDR1 SEHNR, CDR2 FQNEAQ (reference sequence). The V segment lost 5 bases and the J segment 7 bases; nucleotides outside the gene matches: 9. CDR3 size: 15 residues. The CDR3 protein is CASSPGQGYGNTIYF. Written as DNA, the CDR3 is TGTGCCAGCAGCCCCGGACAGGGGTATGGGAACACCATATATTTT.

The chain uses TRBV7-2 and TRBJ2-3; D uncertain. V lost 5 bases, J lost 4 bases, and 10 bases lay in between. Germline V gene sequence: CDR1 SGHTA, CDR2 FQGNSA. CDR3 length: 13 residues. The CDR3 region is CASSAGVADTQYF. The CDR3 DNA reads TGTGCCAGCAGCGCCGGAGTGGCAGATACGCAGTATTTT.

The rearrangement links TRBV29-1 to TRBJ1-4, with 10 bases identical to TRBD1. CDR3 size: 13 residues. Unmatched junction bases numbered 4, after V lost 4 bases and J lost 8 bases. Germline V gives CDR1 SQVTM, CDR2 ANQGSEA. The CDR3 loop reads CSVGGDRGEKLFF. The CDR3 DNA follows: TGCAGCGTTGGGGGGGACAGGGGCGAAAAACTGTTTTTT. Complete variable domain (other parts from reference TRBV29-1 and TRBJ1-4): SAVISQKPSRDICQRGTSLTIQCQVDSQVTMMFWYRQQPGQSLTLIATANQGSEATYESGFVIDKFPISRPNLTFSTLTVSNMSPEDSSIYLCSVGGDRGEKLFFGSGTQLSVL.

This rearrangement joins TRBV9 to TRBJ1-2, with 8 bases lining up with TRBD1. Germline CDR1 reads SGDLS; CDR2 reads YYNGEE. V trimming: 3 bases; J trimming: 3 bases; junction bases outside the gene matches: 19. CDR3 length equals 19 residues. As DNA, the CDR3 is TGTGCCAGCAGCGACCCCCACGGACAGGGCTTGATACGGGACTATGGCTACACCTTC. Amino acids: CASSDPHGQGLIRDYGYTF.

The chain links TRBV27 to TRBJ1-4, with TRBD1 matching over 9 bases. The CDR3 sequence is 16 residues long. With V trimmed by 6 bases and J by 8 bases, 13 bases remained unmatched. Germline values: CDR1 MNHEY, CDR2 SMNVEV (reference sequence). CDR3 sequence reads: CASRRLSGQGGEKLFF. CDR3 DNA sequence: TGTGCCAGCAGGCGCCTCTCGGGACAGGGAGGGGAAAAACTGTTTTTT.